One sample yielded the 3 T cell receptor beta chains listed below, sequenced in a study of patients and donors after allogeneic stem cell transplantation. Each CDR3 protein gets one entry after TCRdb re-called the RT-PCR reads with MiXCR. In the table there are approximately 88,000 distinct CDR3 sequences, roughly 5.2% of which are singletons. What was sequenced was blood, either unsorted or a sorted T cell fraction (not recorded which). The receptors shown here come from a human donor who was either an allogeneic HSCT recipient or a stem cell or donor lymphocyte infusion donor (not recorded which). It is not recorded whose cells these are; they may come from a transplant donor.

This clonotype was recorded many times. The chain couples TRBV12-3 or TRBV12-4 to TRBJ1-6, with D tentatively TRBD1 (6 bases). The CDR3 totals 14 residues. V dropped 5 bases and J dropped 9 bases, with 14 bases sitting between them. Here the CDR3 DNA reads TGTGCCAGCAGTACGGGCAGGGGTGGTTCACCCCTCCACTTT. This sequence encodes CASSTGRGGSPLHF.

In its sample, this clonotype was seen many times. The gene calls are TRBV9 and TRBJ2-5; TRBD2 matches 8 bases. There are 16 residues in the CDR3. Germline lookup yields CDR1 SGDLS and CDR2 YYNGEE. V was clipped by 3 bases and J by 2 bases; unmatched bases: 9. The CDR3 DNA follows: TGTGCCAGCAGCGCAATATCAGCGGGAGTACAAGAGACCCAGTACTTC. Amino acids: CASSAISAGVQETQYF.

This clonotype was recorded at least ten times. The rearrangement joins TRBV13 to TRBJ2-3; 10 bases agree with TRBD2. Germline V CDR1 and CDR2: PRHDT, FYEKMQ (reference sequence). This CDR3 is 14 amino acids long. V dropped 5 bases and J dropped 3; count of bases not matched to a gene: 2. CDR3 amino acids: CASSNSGRTDTQYF. The CDR3, as DNA: TGTGCCAGCAGCAATAGCGGGAGGACAGATACGCAGTATTTT.